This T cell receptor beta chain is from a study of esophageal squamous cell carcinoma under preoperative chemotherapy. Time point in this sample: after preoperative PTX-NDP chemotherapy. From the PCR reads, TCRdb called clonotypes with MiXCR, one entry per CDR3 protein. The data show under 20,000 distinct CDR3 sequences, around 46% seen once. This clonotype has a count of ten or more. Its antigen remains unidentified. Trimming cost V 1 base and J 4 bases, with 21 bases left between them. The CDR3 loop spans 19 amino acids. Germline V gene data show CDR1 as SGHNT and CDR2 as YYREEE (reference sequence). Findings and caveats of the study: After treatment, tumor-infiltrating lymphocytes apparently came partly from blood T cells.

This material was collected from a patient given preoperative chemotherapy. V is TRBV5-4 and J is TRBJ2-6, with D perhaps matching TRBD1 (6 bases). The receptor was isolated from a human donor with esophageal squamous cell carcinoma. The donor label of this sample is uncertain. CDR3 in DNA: TGTGCCAGCAGCTTGTTGTGGGGGCTGTGGTGGTCCGGGGCCAACGTCCTGACTTTC. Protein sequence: CASSLLWGLWWSGANVLTF.